This T cell receptor beta chain was sequenced during a study of CDR3 diversity in severe acne. Via MiXCR, TCRdb re-called the PCR reads, giving one row per CDR3 protein. The sample lists over 100,000 distinct CDR3 sequences; 51% were seen once. This clonotype occurred once. The CDR3 consists of 15 residues. Germline V gives CDR1 DFQATT, CDR2 SNEGSKA (reference sequence). Unmatched junction bases numbered 5, after V lost 0 bases and J lost 9 bases. The source of this sequence is a male donor with acne. The chain employs TRBV20-1 and TRBJ2-1; the match to TRBD2 covers 13 bases. Sequencing was performed on blood. The CDR3 region has the DNA TGCAGTGCTAGAGATCGGACTAGCGGGAGAAGTGAGCAGTTCTTC. It specifies CSARDRTSGRSEQFF.